This is a list of T cell receptor beta chains from one sample in a study of technical replicates of blood from several donors. TCRdb's copy holds only in-frame clones and misses some; the assay was immunoSEQ multiplex PCR. The table has around 49,000 clones, approximately 95% seen once; the top ten hold 0.39%. The source material was T cells isolated from PBMCs. These receptors all come from a human donor in good health. Both conserved end residues are trimmed from each CDR3.

>TRBJ1-5|TRBV4-1
ASSQSAGVWQPQH
>TRBJ1-5|TRBV27
ASSLFEDQPQH
>TRBJ1-1|TRBV5-1
ASSSSLQGKITEAF
>TRBJ2-1|TRBV6-1
ASSWQRGRNEQF
>TRBJ2-7|TRBV11-3
ASSPSSTLGSGTDPYEQY
>TRBJ1-2|TRBV19
ASSNRALDYGYT
>TRBJ2-7|TRBV10-3
AIRTSGYEQY
>TRBJ1-2|TRBV19
ASSLGQDYGYT
>TRBJ2-7|TRBV28
ASSSTGLSYEQY
>TRBJ1-3|TRBV19
ASSIFPGLSSGNTIY
>TRBJ2-7|TRBV6-1
ASSEWSNSYEQY
>TRBJ1-2|TRBV9
ASSPRTGSNYGYT
>TRBJ1-2|TRBV28
ASSPPRVGRGYT
>TRBJ1-1|TRBV6-5
AGRYGLEAF
>TRBJ2-1|TRBV10-3
AISPLSGDNEQF
>TRBJ2-1|TRBV7-9
ASPSTGRGDEQF
>TRBJ2-5|TRBV5-4
ASSFPASQETQY
>TRBJ2-5|TRBV13
ASSFDSEETQY
>TRBJ2-7|TRBV19
ASSIDPRRADVGEQY
>TRBJ2-2|TRBV11-2
ASSARQGSGWAGELF
>TRBJ1-1|TRBV11-3
ASSLGSQGKAF
>TRBJ2-5|TRBV4-3
ASSLGLAGQETQY
>TRBJ1-4|TRBV6-4
ASSNRVGEKLF
>TRBJ2-5|TRBV5-4
ASSARGASLYQETQY
>TRBJ1-4|TRBV9
ASSAEPEGGGEKLF
>TRBJ2-1|TRBV13
ASQRSVEQF
>TRBJ2-1|TRBV6-6
ASRGLAGDWYNEQF
>TRBJ1-2|TRBV6-1
ASRGDSLYGYT
>TRBJ2-3|TRBV11-2
ASSRLYSTDTQY
>TRBJ1-2|TRBV27
ASHAGNGYT